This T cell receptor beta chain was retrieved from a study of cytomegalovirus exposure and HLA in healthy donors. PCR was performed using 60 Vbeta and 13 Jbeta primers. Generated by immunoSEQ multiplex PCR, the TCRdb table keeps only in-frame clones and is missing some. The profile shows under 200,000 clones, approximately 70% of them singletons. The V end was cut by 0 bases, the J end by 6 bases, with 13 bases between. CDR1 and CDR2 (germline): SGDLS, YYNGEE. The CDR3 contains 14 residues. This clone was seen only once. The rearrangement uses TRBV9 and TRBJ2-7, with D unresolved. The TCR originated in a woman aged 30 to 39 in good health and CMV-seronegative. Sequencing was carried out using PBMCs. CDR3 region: CASSVVPERGEQYF. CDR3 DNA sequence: TGTGCCAGCAGCGTAGTCCCAGAGAGAGGCGAGCAGTACTTC.